Listed below are T cell receptor beta chains from one sample, sequenced in a study of blood T cell repertoires in COVID-19. Generated by immunoSEQ multiplex PCR, the TCRdb table keeps only in-frame clones and is missing some. The sample has around 260,000 clones, about 85% seen once; the top ten hold approximately 3.7%. The material sequenced was peripheral blood. These receptors originate from a man aged 55 to 70 who had recovered from COVID-19. The conserved cysteine and the conserved F or W are not part of the CDR3 here.

cdr3_aa,j_call,v_call
SVESGQSYEQY,TRBJ2-7,TRBV29-1
ASSEASDRENYNSPLH,TRBJ1-6,TRBV6-1
ASSRTGLSPLH,TRBJ1-6,TRBV11-2
ASGLGQGGAF,TRBJ1-1,TRBV12-5
ASSQSGQGATPLH,TRBJ1-6,TRBV7-9
ASSLALGAGTGNTIY,TRBJ1-3,TRBV7-2
ASSLVSGVFNEQF,TRBJ2-1,TRBV11-3
ASSSTSGRPGPQH,TRBJ1-5,TRBV27
AISEGVSYEQY,TRBJ2-7,TRBV10-3
ATSDLSRVSGNTIY,TRBJ1-3,TRBV24-1
ASSFTGTGGNEQF,TRBJ2-1,TRBV5-1
ASSLAGGLRNEQF,TRBJ2-1,TRBV5-1
ASSETSGAYRNEQF,TRBJ2-1,TRBV5-1
ASSQGTATGNTIY,TRBJ1-3,TRBV7-3
ASSGQGYSGNTEAF,TRBJ1-1,TRBV11-1
ASSLGTRGPYEQY,TRBJ2-7,TRBV7-2
ASKPLGTGNNYGYT,TRBJ1-2,TRBV19
ASSTGGDTGELF,TRBJ2-2,TRBV19
ASSYGGLGVGELF,TRBJ2-2,TRBV6-5
ASSLGQGGRTEAF,TRBJ1-1,TRBV5-1
ASSQPSVDEQF,TRBJ2-1,TRBV3-1/TRBV3-2
ASSFGGETQY,TRBJ2-5,TRBV5-5